These 24 T cell receptor beta chains came from one sample sequenced in a study of Ad26.COV2.S vaccination and SARS-CoV-2 variants. The data were produced by immunoSEQ multiplex PCR, yet TCRdb's version contains in-frame clones alone and is incomplete. The sample comprises 410,000 or so clones, more than 80% of which are singletons, and 12% rests with the top ten. The treatment denotes: roughly 19 received Ad26.COV2.S at low or high dose, single or two shots; 5 received placebo; per-sample allocation not given. The samples date from day 63 after the first vaccine or placebo injection. This sample comprised peripheral blood, obtained in a trial of Ad26.COV2.S vaccine versus placebo. The source is a person aged 18-65 years who received the Ad26.COV2.S COVID-19 vaccine or a placebo.

The V and J genes are TRBV5-1 and TRBJ1-4; the match to TRBD1 covers 8 bases. CDR3 length: 15 amino acids. Germline V gene sequence: CDR1 SGHRS, CDR2 YFSETQ. V dropped 4 bases and J dropped 7; count of bases not matched to a gene: 9. The CDR3 loop is CASSGQGALTEKLFF. The CDR3 nucleotides are TGCGCCAGCAGCGGGCAGGGGGCTTTGACTGAAAAACTGTTTTTT. The whole variable domain, remainder taken from reference TRBV5-1 and TRBJ1-4, is KAGVTQTPRYLIKTRGQQVTLSCSPISGHRSVSWYQQTPGQGLQFLFEYFSETQRNKGNFPGRFSGRQFSNSRSEMNVSTLELGDSALYLCASSGQGALTEKLFFGSGTQLSVL.

This rearrangement joins TRBV7-2 to TRBJ2-7, with unresolved D. CDR3 length: 12 amino acids. Germline CDR1 SGHTA, CDR2 FQGNSA. Between the trimmed V and J ends, which lost 5 bases and 5 bases, there was a span of 10 bases. CDR3 in amino acids: CASSLPSDEQYF. The CDR3 DNA is TGTGCCAGCAGCCTCCCGAGTGACGAGCAGTACTTC.

The chain is built from TRBV6-5 and TRBJ2-5; 9 positions match TRBD2. The CDR3 covers 16 residues. V shed 3 bases, J shed 0 bases, and the junction held 5 bases outside the gene matches. The V gene's germline CDR1 is MNHEY and CDR2 SVGAGI. The CDR3 here is CASSYGVAGDQETQYF. DNA for the CDR3: TGTGCCAGCAGTTATGGGGTAGCGGGGGACCAAGAGACCCAGTACTTC.

The genes are TRBV14 and TRBJ1-4; D is uncertain. The V end lost 0 bases, the J end lost 3 bases, and 11 bases lay between the germline ends. Germline V gives CDR1 SGHDN, CDR2 FVKESK. The CDR3 contains 16 residues. DNA for the CDR3: TGTGCCAGCAGCCAAGAGTGGGCGGGGTCTAATGAAAAACTGTTTTTT. Its translation: CASSQEWAGSNEKLFF. The whole variable domain, remainder taken from reference TRBV14 and TRBJ1-4, is EAGVTQFPSHSVIEKGQTVTLRCDPISGHDNLYWYRRVMGKEIKFLLHFVKESKQDESGMPNNRFLAERTGGTYSTLKVQPAELEDSGVYFCASSQEWAGSNEKLFFGSGTQLSVL.

This clone was recorded once. The chain recombines TRBV5-4 with TRBJ1-4, with TRBD1 matching 10 bases. J lost 10 bases, V lost 3 bases, and 15 bases had no gene match. The CDR3 covers 17 residues. Germline CDR1 SGHNT, CDR2 YYREEE (reference sequence). CDR3 region: CASSSTSRDRGQGKLFF. The CDR3 DNA follows: TGTGCCAGCAGCTCGACGTCCCGGGACAGGGGACAGGGAAAACTGTTTTTT.

The gene calls are TRBV4-3 and TRBJ2-7, with TRBD2 as a possible D gene (5 bases). CDR3 length equals 14 residues. Germline V CDR1 and CDR2: LGHNA, YSLEER. V lost 4 bases to trimming and J lost 7 bases, with 17 bases between them. The CDR3 coding sequence is TGCGCCAGCAGCCCGAGCCCCGGAGGTCGAGAGCAGTACTTC. Its protein is CASSPSPGGREQYF.

J is TRBJ2-2 and V is TRBV10-3; 7 positions match TRBD2. V lost 8 bases, J lost 3 bases, and 15 bases stayed unmatched. From germline, CDR1 is ENHRY and CDR2 SYGVKD. There are 17 residues in the CDR3. The CDR3 reads CAIGGSAGDQDTGELFF. CDR3 nucleotides: TGTGCCATCGGGGGTTCGGCGGGAGATCAGGACACCGGGGAGCTGTTTTTT.

The chain carries TRBV27 and TRBJ1-1; 8 bases match TRBD1. The J segment lost 0 bases and the V segment lost 5 bases, leaving 14 bases of the junction unmatched. This CDR3 is built from 18 residues. Germline lookup yields CDR1 MNHEY and CDR2 SMNVEV (reference sequence). The CDR3 spells CASSLQGTGLLMNTEAFF. In nucleotides, the CDR3 is TGTGCCAGCAGTCTACAAGGGACAGGATTGCTTATGAACACTGAAGCTTTCTTT.

The V and J genes are TRBV6-4 and TRBJ1-6; no definite D call. The germline CDR1 and CDR2 sequences are MRHNA and SNTAGT. The V gene lost 3 bases and the J gene lost 4 bases, with 7 bases spanning the gap. The CDR3 length is 14 residues. The CDR3 region has the DNA TGTGCCAGCAGTGAGGGATTTTATAATTCACCCCTCCACTTT. Its protein product is CASSEGFYNSPLHF.

The genes are TRBV28 and TRBJ1-1; TRBD1 aligns across 11 bases. Germline CDR1 and CDR2: MDHEN and SYDVKM. This CDR3 has 17 amino acids. Trimming cost V 3 bases and J 3 bases; bases outside gene matches: 9. CDR3 region: CASSFYGGQGAHTEAFF. The CDR3 nucleotides read TGTGCCAGCAGTTTTTATGGCGGACAGGGGGCTCACACTGAAGCTTTCTTT.

The chain is built from TRBV2 and TRBJ2-6; D could derive from TRBD1 or TRBD2 (5 bases each). Germline values: CDR1 SNHLY, CDR2 FYNNEI. The CDR3 covers 15 residues. The V end lost 6 bases, the J end lost 0 bases, and 9 bases lay between the germline ends. This CDR3 reads CASRGVGSGANVLTF. In DNA form, the CDR3 reads TGTGCCAGCAGGGGGGTGGGCTCTGGGGCCAACGTCCTGACTTTC.

The chain combines TRBV27 with TRBJ2-7; no clear D. Per germline, CDR1 MNHEY and CDR2 SMNVEV (reference sequence). With 0 bases removed from V and 4 bases from J, the gap between germline ends came to 13 bases. There are 15 residues in the CDR3. DNA of the CDR3: TGTGCCAGCAGTTTATCAGGGTTACCGCCGTACGAGCAGTACTTC. Its protein product is CASSLSGLPPYEQYF.

The V gene is TRBV7-9, the J gene TRBJ2-2; D gene unclear. Germline V gene sequence: CDR1 SEHNR, CDR2 FQNEAQ (reference sequence). CDR3 length: 12 residues. Deletions cut 5 bases from V and 7 bases from J, with 8 bases between. In DNA form, the CDR3 reads TGTGCCAGCAGCCCACAAAGCGGGGAGCTGTTTTTT. Translation gives CASSPQSGELFF.

This chain's CDR3 is CASSQDFLTPGRAFF. The CDR3 DNA reads as TGTGCCAGCAGCCAAGATTTTTTGACACCCGGTCGGGCTTTCTTT. V is TRBV14 and J is TRBJ1-1; D gene unclear. The V end lost 0 bases, the J end lost 11 bases, and 19 bases lay between the germline ends. CDR1 is SGHDN and CDR2 is FVKESK in the germline V gene. This CDR3 has 15 amino acids.

The chain uses TRBV6-2 or TRBV6-3 and TRBJ1-4, with TRBD1 as a possible D gene (5 bases). V was shortened by 2 bases and J by 7 bases, with 20 bases between the two germline ends. This CDR3 region has 17 residues. Germline values: CDR1 MNHEY, CDR2 SVGEGT. The chain's CDR3 is CASSYPPVAGPAEKLFF. CDR3 DNA sequence: TGTGCCAGCAGTTACCCCCCCGTGGCAGGGCCGGCTGAAAAACTGTTTTTT.

The genes are TRBV5-1 and TRBJ2-3; 10 positions match TRBD2. The ends lost 0 bases at V and 2 bases at J; junction bases unmatched: 6. Germline-derived CDR1 and CDR2 are SGHRS and YFSETQ. The CDR3 extends over 17 amino acids. The CDR3 sequence is CASSLGASGRDTDTQYF. CDR3 nucleotides: TGCGCCAGCAGCTTGGGGGCCAGCGGGAGGGACACAGATACGCAGTATTTT.

The genes are TRBV3-1 (or the pseudogene TRBV3-2) and TRBJ2-3, with no clear D. The length of the CDR3 is 13 residues. CDR1 is LGHDT and CDR2 is YNNKEL in the germline V gene (reference sequence). Trimming took 0 bases from V and 9 from J, leaving 10 bases between them. The CDR3 DNA sequence: TGTGCCAGCAGCCAAGACCAAGGTTGGACGCAGTATTTT. The encoded protein is CASSQDQGWTQYF.

The chain carries TRBV18 and TRBJ1-3, with D unclear. This CDR3 has 15 residues. V was clipped by 3 bases and J by 0 bases, with 9 bases between them. CDR1 is KGHSH, CDR2 LQKENI, per germline. CDR3 protein: CASSPAALSGNTIYF. DNA of the CDR3: TGTGCCAGCTCACCGGCAGCCCTCTCTGGAAACACCATATATTTT.

The chain couples TRBV19 to TRBJ1-5; D gene unclear. This CDR3 is built from 14 residues. V shed 3 bases and J shed 3 bases, with 9 bases lying between them. Per germline, CDR1 LNHDA and CDR2 SQIVND (reference sequence). Here the CDR3 reads CASSIMTDNQPQHF. The CDR3 DNA sequence: TGTGCCAGTAGTATTATGACGGACAATCAGCCCCAGCATTTT.

The chain uses TRBV18 and TRBJ1-6, with 7 bases lining up with TRBD1. The germline CDR1 and CDR2 sequences are KGHSH and LQKENI. The V and J ends lost 4 bases and 8 bases, in that order; junction bases with no gene match: 2. CDR3 length: 13 residues. The CDR3 is CASSRDRDSPLHF. The DNA for the CDR3 is TGTGCCAGCTCACGCGACAGGGATTCACCCCTCCACTTT.

CDR3 nucleotides: TGTGCCAGTGCACAGGGTAATGAGCAGTTCTTC. Its protein product is CASAQGNEQFF. The chain is built from TRBV25-1 and TRBJ2-1, with D possibly matching TRBD1 (6 bases). V gave up 9 bases and J gave up 7 bases, with 10 bases separating them. CDR1 MGHDK and CDR2 SYGVNS come from the germline V gene. This CDR3 is built from 11 residues.

V and J are TRBV19 and TRBJ2-1; TRBD2 is a possible D gene (6 bases). The germline V gene encodes CDR1 LNHDA and CDR2 SQIVND (reference sequence). The CDR3 has 14 amino acids. Trimming took 3 bases from V and 6 from J, leaving 12 bases between them. The CDR3 DNA reads TGTGCCAGTAGTATTACACTAGCAGGCAATGAGCAGTTCTTC. Translated: CASSITLAGNEQFF.

The chain joins TRBV7-3 to TRBJ2-2; the D gene could be TRBD1 or TRBD2 (5 bases each). Germline CDR1 SGHTA, CDR2 FQGTGA. V shed 5 bases and J shed 1 base, with 14 bases lying between them. The CDR3 length is 16 residues. CDR3: CASSATGTVNTGELFF. DNA for the CDR3: TGTGCCAGCAGCGCCACCGGGACGGTGAACACCGGGGAGCTGTTTTTT. The whole variable domain, filled in from reference TRBV7-3 and TRBJ2-2, reads GAGVSQTPSNKVTEKGKYVELRCDPISGHTALYWYRQSLGQGPEFLIYFQGTGAADDSGLPNDRFFAVRPEGSVSTLKIQRTERGDSAVYLCASSATGTVNTGELFFGEGSRLTVL.

The chain combines TRBV9 with TRBJ2-7; the match to TRBD2 covers 7 bases. The V gene end was trimmed by 7 bases and the J gene end by 1 base; junction bases not matched to a gene: 8. This CDR3 is built from 14 residues. Germline V gene data show CDR1 as SGDLS and CDR2 as YYNGEE. DNA of the CDR3: TGTGCCAGCGGGAGGGGAGCGGGTTCCTACGAGCAGTACTTC. It specifies CASGRGAGSYEQYF.